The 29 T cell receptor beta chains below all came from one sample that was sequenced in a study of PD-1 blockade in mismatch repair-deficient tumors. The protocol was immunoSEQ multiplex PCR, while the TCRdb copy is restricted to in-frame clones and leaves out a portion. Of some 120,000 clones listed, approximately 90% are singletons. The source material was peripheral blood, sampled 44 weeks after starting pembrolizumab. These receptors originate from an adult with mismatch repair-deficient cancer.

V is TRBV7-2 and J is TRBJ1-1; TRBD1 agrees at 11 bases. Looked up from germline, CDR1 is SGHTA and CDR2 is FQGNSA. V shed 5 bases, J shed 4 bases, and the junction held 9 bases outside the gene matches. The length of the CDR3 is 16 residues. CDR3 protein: CASSRRRTGGFTEAFF. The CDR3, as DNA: TGTGCCAGCAGCAGACGACGGACAGGGGGCTTCACTGAAGCTTTCTTT.

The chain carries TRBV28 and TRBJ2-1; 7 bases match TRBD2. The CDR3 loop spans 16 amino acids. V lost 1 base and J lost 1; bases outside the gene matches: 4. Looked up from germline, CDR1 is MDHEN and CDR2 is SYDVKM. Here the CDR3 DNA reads TGTGCCAGCAGTTTATACGGGGGAGGGTCCTACAATGAGCAGTTCTTC. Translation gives CASSLYGGGSYNEQFF.

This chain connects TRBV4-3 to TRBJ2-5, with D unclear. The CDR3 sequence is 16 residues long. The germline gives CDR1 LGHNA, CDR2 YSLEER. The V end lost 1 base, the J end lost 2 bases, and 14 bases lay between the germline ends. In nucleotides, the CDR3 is TGCGCCAGCAGCCAAGGCCTATGGGCTAGACAAGAGACCCAGTACTTC. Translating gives CASSQGLWARQETQYF.

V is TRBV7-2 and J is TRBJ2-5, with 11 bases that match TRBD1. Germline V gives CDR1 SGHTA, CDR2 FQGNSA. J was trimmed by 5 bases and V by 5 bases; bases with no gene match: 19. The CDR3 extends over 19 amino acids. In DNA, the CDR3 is TGTGCCAGCAGCCTGGGGACAGGGGGGTTGGCGGAGTACAGGGAGACCCAGTACTTC. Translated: CASSLGTGGLAEYRETQYF.

CDR3 sequence (DNA): TGTGCCAGCAGCCCCGGGACAGTTAATCAGCCCCAGCATTTT. Encoded protein: CASSPGTVNQPQHF. The chain recombines TRBV9 with TRBJ1-5; TRBD1 matches at 7 bases. The CDR3 covers 14 residues. Losses at the gene ends were 4 bases for V and 4 bases for J; bases not matched to a gene: 5. CDR1 SGDLS and CDR2 YYNGEE come from the germline V gene.

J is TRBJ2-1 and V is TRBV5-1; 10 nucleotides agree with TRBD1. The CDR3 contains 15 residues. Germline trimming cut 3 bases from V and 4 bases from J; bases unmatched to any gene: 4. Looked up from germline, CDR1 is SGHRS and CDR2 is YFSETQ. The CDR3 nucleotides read TGCGCCAGCAGCTCCCGGGACAGGGGTTACAATGAGCAGTTCTTC. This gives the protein CASSSRDRGYNEQFF.

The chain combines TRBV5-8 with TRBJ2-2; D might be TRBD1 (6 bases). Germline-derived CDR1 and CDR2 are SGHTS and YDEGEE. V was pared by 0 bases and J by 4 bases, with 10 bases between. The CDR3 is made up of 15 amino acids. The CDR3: CASSLAAGATGELFF. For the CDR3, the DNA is TGTGCCAGCAGCTTGGCCGCAGGGGCCACCGGGGAGCTGTTTTTT.

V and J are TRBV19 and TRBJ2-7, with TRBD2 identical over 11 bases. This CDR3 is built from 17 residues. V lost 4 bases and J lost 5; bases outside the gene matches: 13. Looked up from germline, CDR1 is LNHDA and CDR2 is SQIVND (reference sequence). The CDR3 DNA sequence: TGTGCCAGTAGTAGGGGGTCGCTAGCGGGAGGCGGCAACGAGCAGTACTTC. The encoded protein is CASSRGSLAGGGNEQYF.

The CDR3 DNA sequence: TGTGCCAGTATAAGGACAGGGCTGAACTATGGCTACACCTTC. This gives the protein CASIRTGLNYGYTF. This chain joins TRBV19 and TRBJ1-2, with TRBD1 matching over 8 bases. Germline loops: CDR1 LNHDA, CDR2 SQIVND (reference sequence). CDR3 length equals 14 residues. The V segment lost 7 bases and the J segment 2 bases; nucleotides outside the gene matches: 6.

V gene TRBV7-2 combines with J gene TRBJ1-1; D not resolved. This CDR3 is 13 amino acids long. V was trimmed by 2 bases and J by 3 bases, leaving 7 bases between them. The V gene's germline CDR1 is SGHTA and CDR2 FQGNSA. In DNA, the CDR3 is TGTGCCAGCAGCTTATCGCCCCACACTGAAGCTTTCTTT. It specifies CASSLSPHTEAFF. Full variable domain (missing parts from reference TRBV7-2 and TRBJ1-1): GAGVSQSPSNKVTEKGKDVELRCDPISGHTALYWYRQSLGQGLEFLIYFQGNSAPDKSGLPSDRFSAERTGGSVSTLTIQRTQQEDSAVYLCASSLSPHTEAFFGQGTRLTVV.

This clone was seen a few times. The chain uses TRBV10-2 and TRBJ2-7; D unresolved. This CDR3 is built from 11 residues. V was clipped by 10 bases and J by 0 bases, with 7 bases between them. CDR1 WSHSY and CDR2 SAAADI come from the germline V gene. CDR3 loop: CATEISYEQYF. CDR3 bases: TGCGCCACCGAAATCTCCTACGAGCAGTACTTC.

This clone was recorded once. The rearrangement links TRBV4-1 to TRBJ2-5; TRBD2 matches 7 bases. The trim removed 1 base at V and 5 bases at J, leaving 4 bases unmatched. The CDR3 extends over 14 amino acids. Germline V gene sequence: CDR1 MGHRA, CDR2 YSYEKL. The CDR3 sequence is CASSQVTSAETQYF. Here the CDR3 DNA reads TGCGCCAGCAGCCAAGTAACTAGCGCGGAGACCCAGTACTTC.

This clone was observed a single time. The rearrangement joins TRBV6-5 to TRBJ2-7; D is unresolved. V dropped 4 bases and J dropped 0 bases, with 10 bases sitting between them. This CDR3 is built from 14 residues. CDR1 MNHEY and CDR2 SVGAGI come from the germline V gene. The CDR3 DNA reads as TGTGCCAGCAGTTTCTCAGGAAGCTCCTACGAGCAGTACTTC. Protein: CASSFSGSSYEQYF.

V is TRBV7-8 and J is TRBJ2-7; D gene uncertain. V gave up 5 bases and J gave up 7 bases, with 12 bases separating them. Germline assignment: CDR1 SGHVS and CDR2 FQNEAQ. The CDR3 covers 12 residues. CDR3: CASSADQIEQYF. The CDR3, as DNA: TGTGCCAGCAGCGCAGACCAAATAGAGCAGTACTTC.

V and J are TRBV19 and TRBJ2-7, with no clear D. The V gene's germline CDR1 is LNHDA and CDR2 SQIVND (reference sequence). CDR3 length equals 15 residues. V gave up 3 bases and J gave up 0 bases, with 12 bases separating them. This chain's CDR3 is CASSIASRSSYEQYF. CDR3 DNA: TGTGCCAGTAGTATTGCGTCCAGGAGCTCCTACGAGCAGTACTTC.

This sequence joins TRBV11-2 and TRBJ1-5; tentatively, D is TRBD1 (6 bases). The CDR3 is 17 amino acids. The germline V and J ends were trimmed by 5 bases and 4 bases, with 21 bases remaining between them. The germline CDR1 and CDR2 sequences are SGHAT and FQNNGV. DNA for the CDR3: TGTGCCAGCAGCCCGGGTCGGGGGGGCGCCTTTAATCAGCCCCAGCATTTT. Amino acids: CASSPGRGGAFNQPQHF.

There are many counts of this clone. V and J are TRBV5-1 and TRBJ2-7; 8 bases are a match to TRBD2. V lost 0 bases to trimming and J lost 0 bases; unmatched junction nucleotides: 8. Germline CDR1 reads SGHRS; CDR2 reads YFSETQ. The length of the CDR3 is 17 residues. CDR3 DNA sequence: TGCGCCAGCAGCTTGGCCTATAGCGGGGCCAACTCCTACGAGCAGTACTTC. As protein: CASSLAYSGANSYEQYF.

The chain's CDR3 is CASSAIGPTLAKNIQYF. The CDR3 DNA reads TGTGCCAGCAGTGCAATCGGACCGACCTTAGCCAAAAACATTCAGTACTTC. The J gene is TRBJ2-4, the V gene TRBV27; no reliable D call. The V gene lost 5 bases and the J gene lost 0 bases, with 17 bases spanning the gap. Germline V gene lookup returns CDR1 MNHEY and CDR2 SMNVEV (reference sequence). There are 17 residues in the CDR3.

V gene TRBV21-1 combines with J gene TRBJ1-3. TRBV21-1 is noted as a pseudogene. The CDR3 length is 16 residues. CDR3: CASSKGYKYSGNTIYF. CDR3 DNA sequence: TGTGCCAGCAGCAAGGGTTATAAATATTCTGGAAACACCATATATTTT.

The CDR3 DNA follows: TGCAGCGTCTCAGGACTAGCGCACACAGATACGCAGTATTTT. It encodes CSVSGLAHTDTQYF. The gene calls are TRBV29-1 and TRBJ2-3, with TRBD2 identical over 9 bases. Germline loops: CDR1 SQVTM, CDR2 ANQGSEA. There are 14 residues in the CDR3. The junction had 6 bases not matched to a gene; V was cut back by 6 bases and J by 2 bases.

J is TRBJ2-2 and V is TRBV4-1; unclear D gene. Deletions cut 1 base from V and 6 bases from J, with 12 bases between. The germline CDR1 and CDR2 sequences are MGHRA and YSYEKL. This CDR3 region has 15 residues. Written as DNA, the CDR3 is TGCGCCAGCAGCCAAGTTATAAGGATCCCCGGGGAGCTGTTTTTT. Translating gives CASSQVIRIPGELFF.

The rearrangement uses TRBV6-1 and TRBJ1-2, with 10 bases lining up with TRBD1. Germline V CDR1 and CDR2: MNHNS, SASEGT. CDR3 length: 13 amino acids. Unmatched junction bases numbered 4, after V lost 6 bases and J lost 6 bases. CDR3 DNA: TGTGCCAGCAGCCCTGGACAGGGGGATGGCTACACCTTC. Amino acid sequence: CASSPGQGDGYTF.

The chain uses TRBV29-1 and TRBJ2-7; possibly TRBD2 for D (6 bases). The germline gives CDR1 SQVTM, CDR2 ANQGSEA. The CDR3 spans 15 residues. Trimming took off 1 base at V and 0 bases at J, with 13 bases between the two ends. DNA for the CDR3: TGCAGCGTTGAAGTGGAGGGAGAAAGCTCCTACGAGCAGTACTTC. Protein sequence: CSVEVEGESSYEQYF.

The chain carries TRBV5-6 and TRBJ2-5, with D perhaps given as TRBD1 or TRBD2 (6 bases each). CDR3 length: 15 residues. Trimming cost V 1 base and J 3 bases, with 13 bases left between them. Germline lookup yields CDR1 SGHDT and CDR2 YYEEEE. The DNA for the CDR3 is TGTGCCAGCAGCTTGAGGAGGGCAGGGGAAGAGACCCAGTACTTC. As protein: CASSLRRAGEETQYF.

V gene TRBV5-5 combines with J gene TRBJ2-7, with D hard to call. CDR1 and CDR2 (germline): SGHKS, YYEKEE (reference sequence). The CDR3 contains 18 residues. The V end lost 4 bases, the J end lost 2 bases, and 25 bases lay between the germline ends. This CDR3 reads CASSRLMSPKWSTYEQYF. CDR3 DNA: TGTGCCAGCAGCCGCTTAATGTCCCCGAAATGGTCTACCTACGAGCAGTACTTC. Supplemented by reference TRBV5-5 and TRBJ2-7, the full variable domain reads DAGVTQSPTHLIKTRGQQVTLRCSPISGHKSVSWYQQVLGQGPQFIFQYYEKEERGRGNFPDRFSARQFPNYSSELNVNALLLGDSALYLCASSRLMSPKWSTYEQYFGPGTRLTVT.

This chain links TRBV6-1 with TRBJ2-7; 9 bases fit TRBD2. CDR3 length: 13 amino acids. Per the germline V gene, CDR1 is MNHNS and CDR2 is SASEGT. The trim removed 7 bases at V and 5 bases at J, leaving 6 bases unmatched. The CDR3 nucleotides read TGTGCCAGCACGGAGCGGGAGGCAGACGAGCAGTACTTC. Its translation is CASTEREADEQYF.

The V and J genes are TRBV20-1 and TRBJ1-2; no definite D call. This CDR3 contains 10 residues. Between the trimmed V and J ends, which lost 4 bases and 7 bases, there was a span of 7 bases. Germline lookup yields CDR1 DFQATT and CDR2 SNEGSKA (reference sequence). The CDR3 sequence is CSAIPGGYTF. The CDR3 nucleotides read TGCAGTGCTATCCCGGGTGGCTACACCTTC.

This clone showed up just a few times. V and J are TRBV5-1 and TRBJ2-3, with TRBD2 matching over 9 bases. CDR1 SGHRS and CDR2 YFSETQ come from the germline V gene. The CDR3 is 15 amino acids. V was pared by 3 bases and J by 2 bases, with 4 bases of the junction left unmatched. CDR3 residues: CASSSGTSTTDTQYF. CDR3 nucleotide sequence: TGCGCCAGCAGCTCCGGGACTAGCACCACAGATACGCAGTATTTT. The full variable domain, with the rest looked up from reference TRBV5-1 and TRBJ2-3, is KAGVTQTPRYLIKTRGQQVTLSCSPISGHRSVSWYQQTPGQGLQFLFEYFSETQRNKGNFPGRFSGRQFSNSRSEMNVSTLELGDSALYLCASSSGTSTTDTQYFGPGTRLTVL.

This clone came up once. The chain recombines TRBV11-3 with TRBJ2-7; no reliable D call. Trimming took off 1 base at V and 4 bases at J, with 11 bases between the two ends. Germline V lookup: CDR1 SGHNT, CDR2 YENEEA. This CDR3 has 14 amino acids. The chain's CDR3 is CASSLVSSGYEQYF. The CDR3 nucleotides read TGTGCCAGCAGCTTAGTATCATCTGGGTACGAGCAGTACTTC.